Following are 9 T cell receptor beta chains from one sample sequenced in a study of blood T cell repertoires in COVID-19. Data came from immunoSEQ multiplex PCR; TCRdb stores just in-frame clones and leaves some out. This table holds more than 85,000 clones, about 88% found once. The material sequenced was peripheral blood. All receptors derive from an elderly woman with acute or convalescent COVID-19.

The rearrangement joins TRBV7-2 to TRBJ1-2; D is undetermined. Trimming took 2 bases from V and 6 from J, leaving 13 bases between them. The CDR3 totals 14 residues. Germline V gene lookup returns CDR1 SGHTA and CDR2 FQGNSA. The CDR3 coding sequence is TGTGCCAGCAGCTTACGGGATGGGGTCAATGGCTACACCTTC. As protein: CASSLRDGVNGYTF.

The chain is built from TRBV18 and TRBJ1-2, with D unresolved. The V end was cut by 6 bases, the J end by 5 bases, with 10 bases between. CDR3 length equals 12 residues. Germline V gene sequence: CDR1 KGHSH, CDR2 LQKENI. CDR3 protein: CASSGGLYGYTF. The CDR3, as DNA: TGTGCCAGCTCCGGCGGACTGTATGGCTACACCTTC.

V gene TRBV19 combines with J gene TRBJ2-3, with 9 bases fitting TRBD2. The trim removed 5 bases at V and 5 bases at J, leaving 11 bases unmatched. The CDR3 spans 16 residues. Germline V gene data show CDR1 as LNHDA and CDR2 as SQIVND (reference sequence). CDR3 in amino acids: CASSGGTSPVIDTQYF. CDR3 nucleotide sequence: TGTGCCAGTAGTGGGGGGACTAGCCCCGTGATAGATACGCAGTATTTT.

This clone was seen a single time. The chain couples TRBV12-2 to TRBJ2-7; the table's TRBD1 call for D was not verified on the DNA. TRBV12-2 is classified as a pseudogene. CDR3 length: 16 residues. CDR3 DNA: TGTGCAAGTCGCTTACCAGGACAGGGGGCGGATTACGAGCAGTACTTC. Protein sequence: CASRLPGQGADYEQYF.

J is TRBJ2-3 and V is TRBV27, with D maybe TRBD1 (6 bases). This CDR3 is built from 16 residues. Trimming removed 3 bases from V and 4 bases from J, with 17 bases in between. Germline V gene lookup returns CDR1 MNHEY and CDR2 SMNVEV (reference sequence). CDR3 in amino acids: CASSLRPQGSSDTQYF. The CDR3 bases are TGTGCCAGCAGTTTGCGGCCACAGGGTAGCTCAGATACGCAGTATTTT.

This clone was observed a single time. J is TRBJ1-1 and V is TRBV6-2 or TRBV6-3; possibly TRBD1 for D (6 bases). The V gene's germline CDR1 is MNHEY and CDR2 SVGEGT. The CDR3 is made up of 14 amino acids. The V end was cut by 5 bases, the J end by 3 bases, with 13 bases between. The CDR3 DNA reads as TGTGCCAGCAGTAAAACCTACAGGGACACTGAAGCTTTCTTT. It yields the protein CASSKTYRDTEAFF.

The chain joins TRBV11-3 to TRBJ1-2; 8 nucleotides match TRBD1. J lost 8 bases, V lost 5 bases, and 10 bases had no gene match. The CDR3 extends over 14 amino acids. Germline CDR1 reads SGHNT; CDR2 reads YENEEA. The CDR3 DNA reads TGTGCCAGCAGCACGGGACAGGACGGTTCGGGCTACACCTTC. Amino acid sequence: CASSTGQDGSGYTF.

The gene calls are TRBV9 and TRBJ1-1; D not certain. Germline V gene sequence: CDR1 SGDLS, CDR2 YYNGEE. The germline V and J ends were trimmed by 0 bases and 4 bases, with 10 bases remaining between them. The CDR3 is 14 amino acids. The CDR3 bases are TGTGCCAGCAGCGTAGGCGAGGGTAGCACTGAAGCTTTCTTT. Protein: CASSVGEGSTEAFF.

The chain uses TRBV4-1 and TRBJ1-2, with D unresolved. Trimming shortened V by 0 bases and J by 6 bases, and 11 bases separated the two germline ends. Germline V lookup: CDR1 MGHRA, CDR2 YSYEKL. This CDR3 contains 14 residues. This CDR3 reads CASSQEPGSHGYTF. The CDR3 DNA sequence: TGCGCCAGCAGCCAAGAGCCTGGGAGTCATGGCTACACCTTC.